A single sample is the source of the 30 T cell receptor beta chains below, sequenced in a study of identical twins. TCRdb re-derived calls from the 5' RACE reads in MiXCR, one entry per CDR3 protein. The table lists approximately 500,000 distinct CDR3 sequences, 13% to 15% of them singletons. These data also formed part of another study, on yellow fever vaccine responses in identical twins.

Sequenced input: CD4+ T cells sorted from blood. The receptors were gathered from a young woman in good health.

V is TRBV6-2 or TRBV6-3 and J is TRBJ2-3; maybe TRBD2 (6 bases). The germline V gene encodes CDR1 MNHEY and CDR2 SVGEGT. V was trimmed by 6 bases and J by 2 bases, leaving 15 bases between them. The CDR3 totals 15 residues. CDR3 sequence: CASSRLWRDTDTQYF. The CDR3 coding sequence is TGTGCCAGCAGCCGCCTCTGGCGGGACACAGATACGCAGTATTTT.

This chain connects TRBV6-5 to TRBJ1-6; D gene uncertain. V was clipped by 0 bases and J by 7 bases, with 13 bases between them. The CDR3 is made up of 16 amino acids. Per germline, CDR1 MNHEY and CDR2 SVGAGI. CDR3 in DNA: TGTGCCAGCAGTTACTCGGAGGCAGTTGGGAATTCACCCCTCCACTTT. This codes for CASSYSEAVGNSPLHF.

This clonotype was recorded a few times. V usage is TRBV2 and J usage is TRBJ2-3; a possible D gene is TRBD2 (7 bases). V lost 8 bases to trimming and J lost 4 bases, with 22 bases between them. This CDR3 has 16 amino acids. Germline CDR1 is SNHLY and CDR2 is FYNNEI. This chain's CDR3 is CASWGGPSSGSDTQYF. DNA for the CDR3: TGTGCCAGCTGGGGGGGCCCTTCGTCCGGGTCAGATACGCAGTATTTT.

The J gene is TRBJ2-1, the V gene TRBV10-3; 7 bases align to TRBD2. The CDR3 loop spans 16 amino acids. CDR1 and CDR2 (germline): ENHRY, SYGVKD. The J segment lost 9 bases and the V segment lost 0 bases, leaving 11 bases of the junction unmatched. The CDR3 protein is CAISESGGSLGGEQFF. CDR3 coding DNA: TGTGCCATCAGTGAGTCGGGCGGGAGCTTGGGTGGTGAGCAGTTCTTC.

This clonotype was found a few times. J is TRBJ2-7 and V is TRBV12-3 or TRBV12-4, with 9 bases aligning to TRBD1. Trimming cost V 5 bases and J 3 bases; bases outside gene matches: 8. The CDR3 consists of 15 residues. CDR3 in amino acids: CASSTGTGRLYEQYF. CDR3 DNA sequence: TGTGCCAGCAGTACCGGGACAGGGCGCCTCTACGAGCAGTACTTC.

This clonotype was seen a handful of times. This chain joins TRBV29-1 and TRBJ1-1; possibly TRBD1 for D (5 bases). Germline V lookup: CDR1 SQVTM, CDR2 ANQGSEA. There are 14 residues in the CDR3. The V end was cut by 2 bases, the J end by 7 bases, with 17 bases between. The CDR3 spells CSVEYWGERHEAFF. The CDR3 nucleotides are TGCAGCGTTGAATATTGGGGGGAAAGGCATGAAGCTTTCTTT.

This clonotype was seen repeatedly, ten times or more. The chain carries TRBV5-1 and TRBJ1-5; D remains unclear. Trimming stripped 0 bases from V and 4 bases from J, with 5 bases between. Germline CDR1 reads SGHRS; CDR2 reads YFSETQ. This CDR3 is 13 amino acids long. In DNA, the CDR3 is TGCGCCAGCAGCTTGGAAGTAAATCAGCCCCAGCATTTT. This sequence encodes CASSLEVNQPQHF. Full variable domain (remainder filled in from reference TRBV5-1 and TRBJ1-5): KAGVTQTPRYLIKTRGQQVTLSCSPISGHRSVSWYQQTPGQGLQFLFEYFSETQRNKGNFPGRFSGRQFSNSRSEMNVSTLELGDSALYLCASSLEVNQPQHFGDGTRLSIL.

This chain uses TRBV7-2 with TRBJ2-3, with 7 nucleotides matching TRBD2. Germline V gene data show CDR1 as SGHTA and CDR2 as FQGNSA. V was clipped by 5 bases and J by 5 bases; unmatched bases: 10. The CDR3 length is 15 residues. CDR3 bases: TGTGCCAGCAGCCCTAGAGCGGGGATCAGAGATACGCAGTATTTT. Residues: CASSPRAGIRDTQYF.

The V gene is TRBV12-3 or TRBV12-4, the J gene TRBJ1-1, with D unresolved. The CDR3 runs 14 residues. V dropped 1 base and J dropped 10 bases, with 16 bases sitting between them. CDR3 coding DNA: TGTGCCAGCAGTTTAGGCAGTCAGTGGAGTGTAGCTTTCTTT. It encodes CASSLGSQWSVAFF.

The gene calls are TRBV11-2 and TRBJ2-1; no reliable D call. The CDR3 sequence is 14 residues long. Trimming removed 2 bases at V and 5 bases at J, with 10 bases between. CDR1 is SGHAT and CDR2 is FQNNGV in the germline V gene. This chain's CDR3 is CASSLKILDNEQFF. As DNA, the CDR3 is TGTGCCAGCAGCTTAAAAATTCTCGACAATGAGCAGTTCTTC.

This clonotype was seen only a few times. The V gene is TRBV7-2, the J gene TRBJ2-1, with a possible D match to TRBD1 (6 bases). Looked up from germline, CDR1 is SGHTA and CDR2 is FQGNSA. The CDR3 loop spans 14 amino acids. V lost 5 bases and J lost 1, with 9 bases in between. The CDR3 reads CASSHGQSYNEQFF. CDR3 DNA sequence: TGTGCCAGCAGCCACGGACAGTCCTACAATGAGCAGTTCTTC.

This clonotype was observed a handful of times. The chain couples TRBV5-4 to TRBJ2-2; 11 positions agree with TRBD2. The CDR3 consists of 15 residues. Per the germline V gene, CDR1 is SGHNT and CDR2 is YYREEE (reference sequence). J gave up 5 bases and V 4 bases, and 4 bases lay outside the gene matches. The CDR3: CASSTTSGTTGELFF. CDR3 sequence (DNA): TGTGCCAGCAGCACGACTAGCGGGACGACCGGGGAGCTGTTTTTT.

This clonotype has only a few counts. The V call is TRBV20-1, the J call TRBJ2-1; the match to TRBD2 covers 8 bases. The trim removed 0 bases at V and 8 bases at J, leaving 12 bases unmatched. The CDR3 loop spans 16 amino acids. CDR1 DFQATT and CDR2 SNEGSKA come from the germline V gene (reference sequence). CDR3 coding DNA: TGCAGTGCTAGAGATCCGGACGGGAGGGGTTCAGATGAGCAGTTCTTC. Protein: CSARDPDGRGSDEQFF.

V is TRBV10-3 and J is TRBJ2-7, with 10 bases identical to TRBD2. V dropped 4 bases and J dropped 2; count of bases not matched to a gene: 5. CDR1 is ENHRY, CDR2 SYGVKD, per germline. The CDR3 loop spans 15 amino acids. This chain's CDR3 is CAISAGTSVTYEQYF. CDR3 sequence (DNA): TGTGCCATCAGTGCCGGGACTAGCGTGACCTACGAGCAGTACTTC.

The chain carries TRBV11-2 and TRBJ2-3; no clear D gene. V lost 2 bases to trimming and J lost 3 bases, with 6 bases between them. Germline values: CDR1 SGHAT, CDR2 FQNNGV. This CDR3 contains 13 residues. CDR3 coding DNA: TGTGCCAGCAGCTTAACCTTTACAGATACGCAGTATTTT. This codes for CASSLTFTDTQYF.

The J gene is TRBJ1-1, the V gene TRBV7-2; 7 nucleotides agree with TRBD1. The J segment lost 6 bases and the V segment lost 9 bases, leaving 10 bases of the junction unmatched. Germline CDR1 SGHTA, CDR2 FQGNSA. The CDR3 length is 13 residues. This chain's CDR3 is CASSRRQGAEAFF. For the CDR3, the DNA is TGTGCCAGTTCCCGACGACAGGGTGCTGAAGCTTTCTTT.

V and J are TRBV7-2 and TRBJ2-5, with 7 bases that match TRBD2. The germline V gene has CDR1 SGHTA and CDR2 FQGNSA. Trimming at V came to 6 bases and at J to 2 bases, leaving 15 bases not matched to a gene. The CDR3 has 17 amino acids. Here the CDR3 reads CASRWGWSGTLQETQYF. DNA for the CDR3: TGTGCCAGCAGATGGGGGTGGAGCGGGACCTTGCAAGAGACCCAGTACTTC.

This clonotype was seen a handful of times. J is TRBJ1-1 and V is TRBV29-1; TRBD1 matches at 7 bases. CDR1 and CDR2 from the germline V gene are SQVTM and ANQGSEA. V shed 5 bases, J shed 1 base, and the junction held 4 bases outside the gene matches. This CDR3 region has 13 residues. The CDR3 region has the DNA TGCAGCGTTTACAGGGGTGAGAACACTGAAGCTTTCTTT. It encodes CSVYRGENTEAFF. Looking up the rest from reference TRBV29-1 and TRBJ1-1 gives the full variable domain: SAVISQKPSRDICQRGTSLTIQCQVDSQVTMMFWYRQQPGQSLTLIATANQGSEATYESGFVIDKFPISRPNLTFSTLTVSNMSPEDSSIYLCSVYRGENTEAFFGQGTRLTVV.

There are a few counts of this clonotype. CDR3 DNA sequence: TGTGCCATCACCCGGGGAGGGGGCACATACAATGAGCAGTTCTTC. The encoded protein is CAITRGGGTYNEQFF. This chain links TRBV10-3 with TRBJ2-1, with D possibly being TRBD1 or TRBD2 (7 bases each). Germline values: CDR1 ENHRY, CDR2 SYGVKD. Trimming cost V 7 bases and J 4 bases, with 17 bases left between them. CDR3 length: 15 residues.

This chain links TRBV7-2 with TRBJ2-3; D is possibly TRBD1 (6 bases). This CDR3 spans 17 amino acids. Germline assignment: CDR1 SGHTA and CDR2 FQGNSA. The ends were cut back, 1 base at V and 0 bases at J, with 14 bases in the middle. The CDR3, as DNA: TGTGCCAGCAGCTTAGTGCTGCAGGGGCTAAGCACAGATACGCAGTATTTT. Residues: CASSLVLQGLSTDTQYF. The whole variable domain, remainder taken from reference TRBV7-2 and TRBJ2-3, is GAGVSQSPSNKVTEKGKDVELRCDPISGHTALYWYRQSLGQGLEFLIYFQGNSAPDKSGLPSDRFSAERTGGSVSTLTIQRTQQEDSAVYLCASSLVLQGLSTDTQYFGPGTRLTVL.

The table lists this clonotype with a few counts. The rearrangement joins TRBV10-2 to TRBJ2-7, with 7 bases that match TRBD1. This CDR3 has 13 amino acids. Per germline, CDR1 WSHSY and CDR2 SAAADI. The V and J ends lost 6 bases and 4 bases, in that order; junction bases with no gene match: 6. This CDR3 is CASSETGIYEQYF. In DNA form, the CDR3 reads TGCGCCAGCAGCGAGACAGGGATATACGAGCAGTACTTC.

This clonotype was recorded a few times. The chain couples TRBV7-9 to TRBJ2-3; 12 nucleotides align to TRBD2. V trimming: 5 bases; J trimming: 2 bases; junction bases outside the gene matches: 5. The CDR3 totals 16 residues. Germline CDR1 SEHNR, CDR2 FQNEAQ (reference sequence). The CDR3 DNA reads TGTGCCAGCAGCCCCGGACTAGCGGGACCCACAGATACGCAGTATTTT. It yields the protein CASSPGLAGPTDTQYF.

This clonotype was recorded a few times. The chain carries TRBV29-1 and TRBJ2-2, with D possibly matching TRBD1 (7 bases). Germline V gene sequence: CDR1 SQVTM, CDR2 ANQGSEA. The CDR3 length is 16 residues. The ends were cut back, 1 base at V and 4 bases at J, with 16 bases in the middle. CDR3 region: CSVEAPPGGFTGELFF. CDR3 in DNA: TGCAGCGTTGAAGCCCCCCCAGGGGGGTTCACCGGGGAGCTGTTTTTT.

V usage is TRBV10-3 and J usage is TRBJ2-7, with TRBD2 matching over 12 bases. The CDR3 is 14 residues long. Germline-derived CDR1 and CDR2 are ENHRY and SYGVKD. The V gene end was trimmed by 6 bases and the J gene end by 1 base; junction bases not matched to a gene: 1. In DNA form, the CDR3 reads TGTGCCATCAGCGGACTAGCGGGATCCTACGAGCAGTACTTC. Its translation: CAISGLAGSYEQYF.

This chain uses TRBV12-3 or TRBV12-4 with TRBJ1-6, with TRBD1 matching 9 bases. The ends lost 6 bases at V and 6 bases at J; junction bases unmatched: 6. The CDR3 runs to 15 residues. The CDR3 region has the DNA TGTGCCAGCAGGATGTGGGACAGGGTTAATTCACCCCTCCACTTT. This translates into CASRMWDRVNSPLHF.

Many counts were recorded for this clonotype. The genes are TRBV5-1 and TRBJ2-1, with D possibly TRBD2 on 5 matching bases. The CDR3 extends over 12 amino acids. Trimming pared 0 bases from V and 15 bases from J, leaving 13 bases between. Per the germline V gene, CDR1 is SGHRS and CDR2 is YFSETQ. In nucleotides, the CDR3 is TGCGCCAGCAGCTTGGAGGGAGTAGGTGGGTTCTTC. Translated, it gives CASSLEGVGGFF.

The table lists this clonotype with a few counts. The chain joins TRBV20-1 to TRBJ2-7, with D perhaps matching TRBD2 (5 bases). This CDR3 is built from 13 residues. V was trimmed by 1 base and J by 0 bases, leaving 7 bases between them. Germline V lookup: CDR1 DFQATT, CDR2 SNEGSKA (reference sequence). The chain's CDR3 is CSARGESSYEQYV. The CDR3 region has the DNA TGCAGTGCTAGAGGGGAGAGCTCCTACGAGCAGTACGTC.

The chain carries TRBV20-1 and TRBJ2-1; 7 bases match TRBD1. The ends lost 5 bases at V and 2 bases at J; junction bases unmatched: 9. CDR3 length equals 15 residues. CDR1 is DFQATT, CDR2 SNEGSKA, per germline (reference sequence). The DNA of the CDR3 is TGCAGTGCTCCTCAAACGGGGACAGCCTACAATGAGCAGTTCTTC. Translation: CSAPQTGTAYNEQFF.

This clonotype occurred many times. V gene TRBV12-3 or TRBV12-4 combines with J gene TRBJ1-1; D is ambiguous. V lost 6 bases and J 4 bases, leaving 15 bases between the germline ends. This CDR3 comprises 14 residues. The CDR3 sequence: CASRPGGGSTEAFF. As DNA, the CDR3 is TGTGCCAGCAGGCCAGGCGGTGGGAGCACTGAAGCTTTCTTT.

As concerns this clonotype: A much bigger clone sits one base away, suggesting this may be a read error. The chain has TRBV7-3 and TRBJ2-7; TRBD2 matches 9 bases. Germline trimming cut 5 bases from V and 3 bases from J; bases unmatched to any gene: 5. The CDR3 has 14 amino acids. Germline CDR1 is SGHTA and CDR2 is FQGTGA. CDR3 DNA: TGTGCCAGCAGCAATAGCGGGGGTAACTACGAGCAGTACTTC. It translates to CASSNSGGNYEQYF. The full variable domain, completed using reference TRBV7-3 and TRBJ2-7, is GAGVSQTPSNKVTEKGKYVELRCDPISGHTALYWYRQSLGQGPEFLIYFQGTGAADDSGLPNDRFFAVRPEGSVSTLKIQRTERGDSAVYLCASSNSGGNYEQYFGPGTRLTVT.